This TCR beta chain was identified during a study of cytomegalovirus exposure and HLA in healthy donors. Study-wide context: Of all 400 or so donors who were genotyped, 75% to 85% belonged to the Caucasian-associated ancestry cluster.

CDR1 is GTSNPN and CDR2 is SVGIG in the germline V gene (reference sequence). The CDR3 is 14 residues long. Between the trimmed V and J ends, which lost 0 bases and 1 base, there was a span of 6 bases. Study conclusions and caveats: A prior analysis recorded that most TCR beta V segments were productive about 87% or about 30% of the time. Across donors, sequencing depth was assumed by presence/absence analyses to be roughly uniform.

This clone appeared a single time. Antigen specificity is unknown. The PCR was carried out with 60 Vbeta primers and 13 Jbeta primers. Profiled with immunoSEQ multiplex PCR; TCRdb holds only in-frame clones, not every one. The sample carries 45,000 to 60,000 clones, 72% recorded once. Sequencing was performed on PBMCs. V is TRBV30 and J is TRBJ2-2; D is undetermined. The TCR originated in a woman aged 45-59 years in good health and CMV-seronegative. The CDR3 here is CAWSVLRNTGELFF. For the CDR3, the DNA is TGTGCCTGGAGTGTTTTGCGGAACACCGGGGAGCTGTTTTTT.